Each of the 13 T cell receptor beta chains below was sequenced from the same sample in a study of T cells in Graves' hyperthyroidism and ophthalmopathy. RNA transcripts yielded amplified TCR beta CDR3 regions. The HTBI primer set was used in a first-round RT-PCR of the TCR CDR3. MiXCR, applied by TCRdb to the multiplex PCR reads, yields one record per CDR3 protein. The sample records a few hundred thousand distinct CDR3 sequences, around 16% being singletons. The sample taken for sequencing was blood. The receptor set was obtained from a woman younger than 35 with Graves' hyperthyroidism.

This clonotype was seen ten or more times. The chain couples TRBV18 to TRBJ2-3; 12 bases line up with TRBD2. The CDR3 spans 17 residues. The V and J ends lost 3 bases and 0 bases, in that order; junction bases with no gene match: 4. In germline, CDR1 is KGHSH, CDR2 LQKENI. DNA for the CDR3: TGTGCCAGCTCACCCTGGACTAGCGGGATTAGCACAGATACGCAGTATTTT. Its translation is CASSPWTSGISTDTQYF.

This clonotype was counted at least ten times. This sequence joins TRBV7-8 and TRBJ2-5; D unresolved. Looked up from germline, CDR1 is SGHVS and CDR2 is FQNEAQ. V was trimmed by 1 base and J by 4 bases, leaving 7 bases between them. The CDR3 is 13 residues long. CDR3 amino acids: CASSLDLGETQYF. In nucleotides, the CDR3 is TGTGCCAGCAGCTTAGATTTGGGAGAGACCCAGTACTTC.

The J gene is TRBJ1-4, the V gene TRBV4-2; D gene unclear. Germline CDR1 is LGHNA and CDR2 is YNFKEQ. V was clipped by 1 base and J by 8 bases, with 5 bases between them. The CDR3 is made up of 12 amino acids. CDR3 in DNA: TGTGCCAGCAGCCAAGTGAACGAAAAACTGTTTTTT. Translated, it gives CASSQVNEKLFF.

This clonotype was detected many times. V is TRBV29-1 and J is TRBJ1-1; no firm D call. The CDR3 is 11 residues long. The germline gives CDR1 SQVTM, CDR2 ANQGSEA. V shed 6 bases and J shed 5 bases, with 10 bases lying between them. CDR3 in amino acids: CSVSAGTEAFF. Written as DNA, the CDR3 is TGCAGCGTGTCCGCGGGGACTGAAGCTTTCTTT.

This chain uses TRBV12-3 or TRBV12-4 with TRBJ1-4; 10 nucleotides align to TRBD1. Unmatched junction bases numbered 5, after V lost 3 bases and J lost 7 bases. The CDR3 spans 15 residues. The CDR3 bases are TGTGCCAGCAGTTTGGGGGGACAGGGGCGTGAAAAACTGTTTTTT. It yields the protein CASSLGGQGREKLFF.

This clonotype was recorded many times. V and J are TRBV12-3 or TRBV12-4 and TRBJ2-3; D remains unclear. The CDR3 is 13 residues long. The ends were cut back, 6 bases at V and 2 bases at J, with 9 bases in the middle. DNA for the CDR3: TGTGCCAGCAGCCTGGGGATCACAGATACGCAGTATTTT. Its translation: CASSLGITDTQYF.

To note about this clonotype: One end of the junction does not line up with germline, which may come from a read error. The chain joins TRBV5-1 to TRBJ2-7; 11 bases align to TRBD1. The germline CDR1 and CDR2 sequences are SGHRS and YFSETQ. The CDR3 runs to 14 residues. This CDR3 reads CASSLGTGGFEQYF. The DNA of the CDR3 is TGTGCCAGCAGCTTAGGGACAGGGGGTTTCGAGCAGTACTTC.

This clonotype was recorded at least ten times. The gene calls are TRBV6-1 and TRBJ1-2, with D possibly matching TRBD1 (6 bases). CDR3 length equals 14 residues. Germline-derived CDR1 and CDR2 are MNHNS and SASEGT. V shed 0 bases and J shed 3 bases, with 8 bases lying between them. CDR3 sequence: CASSEANRDYGYTF. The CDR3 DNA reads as TGTGCCAGCAGTGAAGCTAACAGGGACTATGGCTACACCTTC.

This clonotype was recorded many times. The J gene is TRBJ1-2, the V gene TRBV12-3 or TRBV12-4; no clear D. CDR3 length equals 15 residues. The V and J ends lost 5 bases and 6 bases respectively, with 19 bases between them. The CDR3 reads CASSPHTGWHNGYTF. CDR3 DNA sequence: TGTGCCAGCAGTCCCCACACGGGTTGGCACAATGGCTACACCTTC.

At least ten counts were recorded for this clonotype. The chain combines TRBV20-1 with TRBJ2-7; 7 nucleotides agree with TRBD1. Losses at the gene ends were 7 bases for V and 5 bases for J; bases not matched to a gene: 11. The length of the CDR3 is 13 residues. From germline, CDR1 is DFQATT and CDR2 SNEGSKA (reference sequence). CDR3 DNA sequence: TGCAGTGTCGATACAGGGGCCTCACACGAGCAGTACTTC. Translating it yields CSVDTGASHEQYF.

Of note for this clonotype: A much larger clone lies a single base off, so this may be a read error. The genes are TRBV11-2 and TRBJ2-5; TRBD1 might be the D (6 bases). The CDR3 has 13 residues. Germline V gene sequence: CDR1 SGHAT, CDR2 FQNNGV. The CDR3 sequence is CASSLQGKEIQYF. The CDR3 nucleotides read TGTGCCAGCAGCCTTCAGGGGAAGGAGATCCAGTACTTC.

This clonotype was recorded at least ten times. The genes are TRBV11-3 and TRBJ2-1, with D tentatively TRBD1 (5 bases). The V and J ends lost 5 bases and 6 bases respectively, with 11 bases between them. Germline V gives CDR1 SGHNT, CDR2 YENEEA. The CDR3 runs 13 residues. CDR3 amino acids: CASSPIDSNEQFF. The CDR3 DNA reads TGTGCCAGCAGCCCTATCGACAGCAATGAGCAGTTCTTC.

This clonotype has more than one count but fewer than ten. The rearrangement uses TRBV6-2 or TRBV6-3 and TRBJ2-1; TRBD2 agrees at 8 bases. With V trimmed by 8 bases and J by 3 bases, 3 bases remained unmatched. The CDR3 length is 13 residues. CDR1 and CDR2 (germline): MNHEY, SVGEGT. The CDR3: CASSAGGYNEQFF. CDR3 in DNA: TGTGCCAGCTCCGCGGGGGGCTACAATGAGCAGTTCTTC.